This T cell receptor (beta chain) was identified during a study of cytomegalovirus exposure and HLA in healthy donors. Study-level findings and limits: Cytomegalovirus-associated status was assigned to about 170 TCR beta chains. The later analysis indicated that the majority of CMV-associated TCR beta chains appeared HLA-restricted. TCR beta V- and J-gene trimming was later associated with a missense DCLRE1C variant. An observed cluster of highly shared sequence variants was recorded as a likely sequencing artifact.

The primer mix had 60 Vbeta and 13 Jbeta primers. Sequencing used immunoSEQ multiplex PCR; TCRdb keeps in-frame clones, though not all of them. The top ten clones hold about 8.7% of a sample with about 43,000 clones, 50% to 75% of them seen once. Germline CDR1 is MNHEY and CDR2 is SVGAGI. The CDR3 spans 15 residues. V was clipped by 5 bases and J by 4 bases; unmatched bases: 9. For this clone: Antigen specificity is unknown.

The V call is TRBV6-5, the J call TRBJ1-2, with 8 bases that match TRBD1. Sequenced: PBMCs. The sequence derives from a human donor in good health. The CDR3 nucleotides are TGTGCCAGCAGTCCTACCTTTGGACAGGGCTATGGCTACACCTTC. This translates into CASSPTFGQGYGYTF.